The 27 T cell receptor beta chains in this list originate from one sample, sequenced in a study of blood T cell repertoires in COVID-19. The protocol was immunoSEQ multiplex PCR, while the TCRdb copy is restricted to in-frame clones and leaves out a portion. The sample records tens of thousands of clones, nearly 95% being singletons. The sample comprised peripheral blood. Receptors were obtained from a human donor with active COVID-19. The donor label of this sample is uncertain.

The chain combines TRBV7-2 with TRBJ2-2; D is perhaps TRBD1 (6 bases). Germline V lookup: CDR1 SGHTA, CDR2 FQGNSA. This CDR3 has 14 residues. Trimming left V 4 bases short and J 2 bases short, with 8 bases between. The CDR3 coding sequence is TGTGCCAGCAGCTCCAGGGGTAACACCGGGGAGCTGTTTTTT. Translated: CASSSRGNTGELFF. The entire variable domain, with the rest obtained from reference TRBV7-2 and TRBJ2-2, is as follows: GAGVSQSPSNKVTEKGKDVELRCDPISGHTALYWYRQSLGQGLEFLIYFQGNSAPDKSGLPSDRFSAERTGGSVSTLTIQRTQQEDSAVYLCASSSRGNTGELFFGEGSRLTVL.

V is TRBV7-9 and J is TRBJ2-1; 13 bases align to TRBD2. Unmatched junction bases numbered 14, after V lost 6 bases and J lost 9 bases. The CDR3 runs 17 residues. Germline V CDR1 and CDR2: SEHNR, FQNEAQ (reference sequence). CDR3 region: CASRRTSGGQTRGEQFF. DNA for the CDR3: TGTGCCAGCAGACGGACTAGCGGGGGCCAGACACGTGGTGAGCAGTTCTTC.

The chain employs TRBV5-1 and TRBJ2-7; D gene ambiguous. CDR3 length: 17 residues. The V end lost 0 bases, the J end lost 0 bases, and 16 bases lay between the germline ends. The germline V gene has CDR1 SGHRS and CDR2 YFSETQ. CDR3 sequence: CASSLVGPGYSSYEQYF. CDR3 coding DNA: TGCGCCAGCAGCTTGGTCGGTCCGGGTTATAGCTCCTACGAGCAGTACTTC.

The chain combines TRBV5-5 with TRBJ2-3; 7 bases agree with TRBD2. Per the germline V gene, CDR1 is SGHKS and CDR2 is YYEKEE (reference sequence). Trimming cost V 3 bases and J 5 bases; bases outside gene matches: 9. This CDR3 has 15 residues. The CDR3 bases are TGTGCCAGCAGCTCAAGGGAGGGTAAGTTAGATACGCAGTATTTT. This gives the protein CASSSREGKLDTQYF.

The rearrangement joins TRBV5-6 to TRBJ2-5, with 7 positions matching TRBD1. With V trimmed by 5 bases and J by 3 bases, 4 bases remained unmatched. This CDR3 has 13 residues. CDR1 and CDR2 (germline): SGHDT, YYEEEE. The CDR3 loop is CASRRDSEETQYF. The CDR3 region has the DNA TGTGCCAGCAGACGGGACAGCGAAGAGACCCAGTACTTC.

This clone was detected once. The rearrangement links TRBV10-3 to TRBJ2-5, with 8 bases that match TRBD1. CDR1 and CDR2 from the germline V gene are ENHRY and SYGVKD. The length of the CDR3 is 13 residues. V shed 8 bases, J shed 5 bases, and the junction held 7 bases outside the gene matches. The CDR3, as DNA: TGTGCCATCTGTCAGGGGGCCCAGGAGACCCAGTACTTC. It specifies CAICQGAQETQYF.

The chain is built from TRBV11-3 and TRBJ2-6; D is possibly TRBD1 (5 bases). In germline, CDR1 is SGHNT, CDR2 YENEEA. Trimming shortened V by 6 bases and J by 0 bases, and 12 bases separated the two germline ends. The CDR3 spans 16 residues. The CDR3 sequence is CASRPTGFSGANVLTF. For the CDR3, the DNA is TGTGCCAGCAGACCTACAGGCTTCTCTGGGGCCAACGTCCTGACTTTC.

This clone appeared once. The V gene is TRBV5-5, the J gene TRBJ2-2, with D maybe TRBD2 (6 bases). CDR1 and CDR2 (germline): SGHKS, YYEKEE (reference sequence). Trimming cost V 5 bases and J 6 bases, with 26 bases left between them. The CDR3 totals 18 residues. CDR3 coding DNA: TGTGCCAGCAGGTTGAAGGAGGGTTGGACGGCCTTGCCCGGGGAGCTGTTTTTT. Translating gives CASRLKEGWTALPGELFF.

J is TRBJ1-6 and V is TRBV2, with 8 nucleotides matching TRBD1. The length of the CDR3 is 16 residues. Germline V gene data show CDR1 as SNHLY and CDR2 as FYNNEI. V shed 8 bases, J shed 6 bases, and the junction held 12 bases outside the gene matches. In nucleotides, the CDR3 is TGTGCCAGCGAAAACGCAGGGGGCATTAGTAATTCACCCCTCCACTTT. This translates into CASENAGGISNSPLHF.

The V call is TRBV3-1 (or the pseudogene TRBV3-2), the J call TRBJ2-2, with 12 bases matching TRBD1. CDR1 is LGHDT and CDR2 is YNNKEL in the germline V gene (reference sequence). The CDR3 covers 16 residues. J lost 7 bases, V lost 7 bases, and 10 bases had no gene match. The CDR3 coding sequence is TGTGCCAGCACCACGGGACAGGGGGCCAGGAACGGGGAGCTGTTTTTT. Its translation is CASTTGQGARNGELFF.

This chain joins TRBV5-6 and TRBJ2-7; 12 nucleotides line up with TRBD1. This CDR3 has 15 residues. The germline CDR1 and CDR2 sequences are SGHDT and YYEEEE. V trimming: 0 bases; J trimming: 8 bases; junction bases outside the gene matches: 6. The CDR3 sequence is CASSLVGTGGLKQYF. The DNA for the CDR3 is TGTGCCAGCAGCTTGGTCGGGACAGGGGGCTTGAAGCAGTACTTC.

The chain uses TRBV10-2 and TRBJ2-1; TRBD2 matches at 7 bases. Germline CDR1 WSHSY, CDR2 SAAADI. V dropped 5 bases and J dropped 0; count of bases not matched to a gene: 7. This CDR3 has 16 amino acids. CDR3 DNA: TGCGCCAGCAGTACATCAGCGGGGACCTCCTACAATGAGCAGTTCTTC. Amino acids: CASSTSAGTSYNEQFF.

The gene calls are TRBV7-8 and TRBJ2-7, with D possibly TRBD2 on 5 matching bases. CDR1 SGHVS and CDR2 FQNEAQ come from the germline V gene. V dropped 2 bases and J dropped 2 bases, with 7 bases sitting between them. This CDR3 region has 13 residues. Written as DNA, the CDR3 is TGTGCCAGCAGCTTACGGGGAACCTACGAGCAGTACTTC. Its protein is CASSLRGTYEQYF.

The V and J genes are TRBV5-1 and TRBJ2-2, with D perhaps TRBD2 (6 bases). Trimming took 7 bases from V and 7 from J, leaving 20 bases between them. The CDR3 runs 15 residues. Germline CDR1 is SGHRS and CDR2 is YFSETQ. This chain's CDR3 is CASSGGVASFGELFF. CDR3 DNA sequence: TGCGCCAGCTCTGGCGGGGTCGCCTCATTCGGGGAGCTGTTTTTT.

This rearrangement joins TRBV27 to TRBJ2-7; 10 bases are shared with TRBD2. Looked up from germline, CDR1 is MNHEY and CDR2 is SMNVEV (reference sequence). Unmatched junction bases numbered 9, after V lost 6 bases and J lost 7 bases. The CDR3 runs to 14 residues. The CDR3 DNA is TGTGCCAGCAGATTACTAGCGGGAAGTGGGGAGCAGTACTTC. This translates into CASRLLAGSGEQYF.

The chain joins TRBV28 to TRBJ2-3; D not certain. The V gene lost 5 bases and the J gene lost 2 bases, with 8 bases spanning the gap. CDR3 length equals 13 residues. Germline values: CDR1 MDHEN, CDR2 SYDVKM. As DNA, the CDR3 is TGTGCCAGCAGTCCCGGGTACACAGATACGCAGTATTTT. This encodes CASSPGYTDTQYF.

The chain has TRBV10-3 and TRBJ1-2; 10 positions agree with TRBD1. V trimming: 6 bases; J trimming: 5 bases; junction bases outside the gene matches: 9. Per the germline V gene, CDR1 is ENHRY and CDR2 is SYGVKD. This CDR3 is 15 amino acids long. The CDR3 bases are TGTGCCATCAGCGACCCCGGGACAGGGGTATATGGCTACACCTTC. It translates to CAISDPGTGVYGYTF.

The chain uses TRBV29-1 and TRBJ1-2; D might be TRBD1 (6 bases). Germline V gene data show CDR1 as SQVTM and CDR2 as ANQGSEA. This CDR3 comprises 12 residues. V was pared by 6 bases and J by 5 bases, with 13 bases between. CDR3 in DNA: TGCAGCGTGGATGAGGGGGGGTATGGCTACACCTTC. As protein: CSVDEGGYGYTF.

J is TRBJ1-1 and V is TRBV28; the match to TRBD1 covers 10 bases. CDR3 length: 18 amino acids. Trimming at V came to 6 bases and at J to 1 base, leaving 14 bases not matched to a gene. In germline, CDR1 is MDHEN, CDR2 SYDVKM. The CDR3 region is CASRPRVGDRGPNTEAFF. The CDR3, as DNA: TGTGCCAGCAGGCCCCGAGTGGGAGACAGGGGGCCGAACACTGAAGCTTTCTTT.

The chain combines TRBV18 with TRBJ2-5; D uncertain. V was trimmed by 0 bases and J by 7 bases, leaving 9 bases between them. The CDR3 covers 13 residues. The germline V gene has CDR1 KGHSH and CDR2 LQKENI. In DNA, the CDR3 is TGTGCCAGCTCACCACCTGTCAACTGGACCCAGTACTTC. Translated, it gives CASSPPVNWTQYF.

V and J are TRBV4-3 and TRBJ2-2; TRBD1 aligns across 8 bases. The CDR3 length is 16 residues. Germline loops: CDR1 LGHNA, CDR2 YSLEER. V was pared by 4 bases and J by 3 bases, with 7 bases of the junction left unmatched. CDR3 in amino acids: CASSPRGRTDTGELFF. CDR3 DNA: TGCGCCAGCAGCCCCAGGGGGCGAACGGACACCGGGGAGCTGTTTTTT.

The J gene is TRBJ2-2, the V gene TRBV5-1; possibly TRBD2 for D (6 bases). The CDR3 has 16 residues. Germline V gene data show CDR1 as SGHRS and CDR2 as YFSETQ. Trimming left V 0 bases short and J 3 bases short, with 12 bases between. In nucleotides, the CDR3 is TGCGCCAGCAGCTTGGTCGTGACTAGATACACCGGGGAGCTGTTTTTT. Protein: CASSLVVTRYTGELFF.

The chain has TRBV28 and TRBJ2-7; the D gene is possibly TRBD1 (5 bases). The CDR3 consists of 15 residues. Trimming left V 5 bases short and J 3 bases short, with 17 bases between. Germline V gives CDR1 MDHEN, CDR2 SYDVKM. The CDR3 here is CASSPWGGRNYEQYF. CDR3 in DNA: TGTGCCAGCAGTCCCTGGGGCGGACGGAACTACGAGCAGTACTTC.

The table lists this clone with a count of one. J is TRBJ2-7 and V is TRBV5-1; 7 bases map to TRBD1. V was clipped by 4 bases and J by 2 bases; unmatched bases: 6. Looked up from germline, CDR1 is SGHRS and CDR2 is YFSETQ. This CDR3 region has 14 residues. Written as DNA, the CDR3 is TGCGCCAGCAGCCCCCGGGACAGAACCTACGAGCAGTACTTC. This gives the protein CASSPRDRTYEQYF.

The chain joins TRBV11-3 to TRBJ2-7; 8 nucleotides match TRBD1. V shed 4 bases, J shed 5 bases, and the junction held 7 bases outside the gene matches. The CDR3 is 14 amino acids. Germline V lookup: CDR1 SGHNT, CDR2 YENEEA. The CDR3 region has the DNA TGTGCCAGCAGCTCCTTGGACAGGGCACACGAGCAGTACTTC. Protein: CASSSLDRAHEQYF.

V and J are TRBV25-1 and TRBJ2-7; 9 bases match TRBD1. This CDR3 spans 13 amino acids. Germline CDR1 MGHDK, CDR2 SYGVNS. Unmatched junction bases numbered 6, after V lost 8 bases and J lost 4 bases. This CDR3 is CASGRQGGYEQYF. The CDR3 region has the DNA TGTGCCAGCGGACGACAGGGGGGTTACGAGCAGTACTTC.

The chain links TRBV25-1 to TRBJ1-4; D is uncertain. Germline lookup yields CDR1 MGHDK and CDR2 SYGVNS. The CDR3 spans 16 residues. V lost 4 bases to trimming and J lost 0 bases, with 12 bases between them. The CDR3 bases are TGTGCCAGCAGTGCGGGGAGCAGTGCAACTAATGAAAAACTGTTTTTT. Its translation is CASSAGSSATNEKLFF.